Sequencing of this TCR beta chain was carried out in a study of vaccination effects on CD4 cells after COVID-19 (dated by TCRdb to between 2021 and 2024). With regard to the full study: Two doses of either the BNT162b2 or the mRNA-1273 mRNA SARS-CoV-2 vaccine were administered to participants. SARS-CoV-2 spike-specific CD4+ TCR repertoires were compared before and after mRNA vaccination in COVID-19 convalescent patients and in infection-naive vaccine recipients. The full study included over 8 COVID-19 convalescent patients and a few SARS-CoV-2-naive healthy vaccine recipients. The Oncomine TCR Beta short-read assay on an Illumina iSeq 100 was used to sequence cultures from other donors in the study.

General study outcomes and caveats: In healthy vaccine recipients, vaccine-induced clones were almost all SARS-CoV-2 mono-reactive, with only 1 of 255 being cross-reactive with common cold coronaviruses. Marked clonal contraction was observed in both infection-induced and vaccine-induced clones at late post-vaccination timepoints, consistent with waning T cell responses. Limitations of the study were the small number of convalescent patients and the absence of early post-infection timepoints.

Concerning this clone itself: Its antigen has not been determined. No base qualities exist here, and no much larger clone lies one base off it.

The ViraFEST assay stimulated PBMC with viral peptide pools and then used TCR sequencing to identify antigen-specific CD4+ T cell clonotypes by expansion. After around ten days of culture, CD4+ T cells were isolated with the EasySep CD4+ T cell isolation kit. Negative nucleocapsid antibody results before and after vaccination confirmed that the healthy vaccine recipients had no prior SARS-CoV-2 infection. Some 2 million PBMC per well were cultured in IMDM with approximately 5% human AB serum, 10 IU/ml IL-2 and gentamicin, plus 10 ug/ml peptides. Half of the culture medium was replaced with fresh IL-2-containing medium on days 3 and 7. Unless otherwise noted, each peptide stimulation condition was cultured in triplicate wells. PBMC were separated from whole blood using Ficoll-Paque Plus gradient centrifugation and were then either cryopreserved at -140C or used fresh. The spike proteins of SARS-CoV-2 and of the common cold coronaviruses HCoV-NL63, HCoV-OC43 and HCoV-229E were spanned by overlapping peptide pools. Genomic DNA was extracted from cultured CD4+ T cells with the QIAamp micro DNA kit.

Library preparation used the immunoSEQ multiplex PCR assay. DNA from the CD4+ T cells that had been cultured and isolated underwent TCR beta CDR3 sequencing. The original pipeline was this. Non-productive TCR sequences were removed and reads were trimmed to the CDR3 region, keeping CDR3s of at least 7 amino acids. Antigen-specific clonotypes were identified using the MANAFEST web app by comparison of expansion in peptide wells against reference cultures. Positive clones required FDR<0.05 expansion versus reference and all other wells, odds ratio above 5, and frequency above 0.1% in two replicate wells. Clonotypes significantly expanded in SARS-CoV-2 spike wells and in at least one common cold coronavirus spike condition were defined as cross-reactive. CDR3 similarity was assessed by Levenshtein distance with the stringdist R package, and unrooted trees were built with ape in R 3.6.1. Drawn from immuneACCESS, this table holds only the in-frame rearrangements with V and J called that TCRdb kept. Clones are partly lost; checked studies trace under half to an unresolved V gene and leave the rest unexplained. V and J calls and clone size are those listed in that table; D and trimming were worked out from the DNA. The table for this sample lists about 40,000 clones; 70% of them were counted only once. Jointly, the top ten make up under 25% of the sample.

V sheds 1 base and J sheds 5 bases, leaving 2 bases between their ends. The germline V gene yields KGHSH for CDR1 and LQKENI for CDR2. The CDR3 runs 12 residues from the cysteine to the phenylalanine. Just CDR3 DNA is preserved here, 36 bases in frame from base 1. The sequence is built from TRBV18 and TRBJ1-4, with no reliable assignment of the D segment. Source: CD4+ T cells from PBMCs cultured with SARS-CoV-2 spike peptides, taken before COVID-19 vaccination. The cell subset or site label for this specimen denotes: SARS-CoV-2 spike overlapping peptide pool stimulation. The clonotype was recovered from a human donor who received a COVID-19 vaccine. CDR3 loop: CASSPQNEKLFF. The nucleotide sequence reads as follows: TGTGCCAGCTCACCACAGAATGAAAAACTGTTTTTT.